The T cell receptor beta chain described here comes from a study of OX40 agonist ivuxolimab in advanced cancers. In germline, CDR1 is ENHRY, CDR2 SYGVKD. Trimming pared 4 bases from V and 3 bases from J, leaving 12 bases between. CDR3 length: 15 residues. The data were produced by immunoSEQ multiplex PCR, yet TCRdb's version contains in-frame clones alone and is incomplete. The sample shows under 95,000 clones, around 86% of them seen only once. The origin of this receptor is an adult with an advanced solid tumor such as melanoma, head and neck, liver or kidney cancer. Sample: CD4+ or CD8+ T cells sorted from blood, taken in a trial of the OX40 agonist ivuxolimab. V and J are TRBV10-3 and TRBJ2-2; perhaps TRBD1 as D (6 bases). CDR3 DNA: TGTGCCATCAGTGGAGGGAACAGGGACACCGGGGAGCTGTTTTTT. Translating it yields CAISGGNRDTGELFF.